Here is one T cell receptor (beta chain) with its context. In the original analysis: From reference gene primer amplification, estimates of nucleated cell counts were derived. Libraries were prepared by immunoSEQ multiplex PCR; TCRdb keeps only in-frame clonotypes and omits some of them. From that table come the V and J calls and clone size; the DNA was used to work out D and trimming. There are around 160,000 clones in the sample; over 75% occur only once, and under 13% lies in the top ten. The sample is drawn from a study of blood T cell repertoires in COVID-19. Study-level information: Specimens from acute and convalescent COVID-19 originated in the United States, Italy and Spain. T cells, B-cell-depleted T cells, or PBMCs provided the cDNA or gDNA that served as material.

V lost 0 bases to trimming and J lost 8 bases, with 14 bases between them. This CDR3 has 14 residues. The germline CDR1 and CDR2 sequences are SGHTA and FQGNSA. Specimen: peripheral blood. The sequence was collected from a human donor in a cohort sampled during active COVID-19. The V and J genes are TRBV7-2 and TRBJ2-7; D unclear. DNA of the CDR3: TGTGCCAGCAGCTTAGCGGTGACTCCCCTCAAGCAGTACTTC. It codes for CASSLAVTPLKQYF.